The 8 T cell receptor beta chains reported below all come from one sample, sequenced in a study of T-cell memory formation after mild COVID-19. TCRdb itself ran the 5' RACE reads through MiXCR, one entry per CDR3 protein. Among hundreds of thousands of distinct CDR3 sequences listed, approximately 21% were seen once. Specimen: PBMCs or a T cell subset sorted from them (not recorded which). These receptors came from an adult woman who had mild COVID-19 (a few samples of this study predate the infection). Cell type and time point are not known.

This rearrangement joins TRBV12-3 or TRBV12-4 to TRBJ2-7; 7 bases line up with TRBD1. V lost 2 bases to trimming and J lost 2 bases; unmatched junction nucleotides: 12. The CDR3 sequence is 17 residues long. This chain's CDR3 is CASSLPKQGSLPYEQYF. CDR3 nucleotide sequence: TGTGCCAGCAGTTTACCTAAACAGGGGTCCTTGCCCTACGAGCAGTACTTC.

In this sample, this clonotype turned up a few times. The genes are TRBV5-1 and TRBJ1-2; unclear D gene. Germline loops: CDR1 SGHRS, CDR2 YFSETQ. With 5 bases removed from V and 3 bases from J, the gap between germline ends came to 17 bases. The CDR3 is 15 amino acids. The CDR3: CASRSLGAGDYGYTF. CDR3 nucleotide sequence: TGCGCCAGCAGATCCCTGGGTGCAGGTGACTATGGCTACACCTTC. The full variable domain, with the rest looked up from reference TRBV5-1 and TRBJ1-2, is KAGVTQTPRYLIKTRGQQVTLSCSPISGHRSVSWYQQTPGQGLQFLFEYFSETQRNKGNFPGRFSGRQFSNSRSEMNVSTLELGDSALYLCASRSLGAGDYGYTFGSGTRLTVV.

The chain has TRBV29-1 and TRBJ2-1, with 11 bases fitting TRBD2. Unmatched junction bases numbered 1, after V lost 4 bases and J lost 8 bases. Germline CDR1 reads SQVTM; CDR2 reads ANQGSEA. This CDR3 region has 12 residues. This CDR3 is CSVVAGGDEQFF. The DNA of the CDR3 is TGCAGCGTTGTAGCGGGAGGGGATGAGCAGTTCTTC.

Here the CDR3 DNA reads TGTGCCAGCAGCAATGGCAGTAGGGTATCCGGCAATGAGCAGTTCTTC. This encodes CASSNGSRVSGNEQFF. The V call is TRBV9, the J call TRBJ2-1; D remains ambiguous. Trimming pared 4 bases from V and 6 bases from J, leaving 20 bases between. Germline values: CDR1 SGDLS, CDR2 YYNGEE. The length of the CDR3 is 16 residues.

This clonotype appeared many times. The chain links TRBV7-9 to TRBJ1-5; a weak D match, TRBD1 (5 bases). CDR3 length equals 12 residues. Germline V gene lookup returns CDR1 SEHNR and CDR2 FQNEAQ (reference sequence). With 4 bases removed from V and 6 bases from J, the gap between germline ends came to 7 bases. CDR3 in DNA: TGTGCCAGCAGCTGGGGCCCTCAGCCCCAGCATTTT. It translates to CASSWGPQPQHF.

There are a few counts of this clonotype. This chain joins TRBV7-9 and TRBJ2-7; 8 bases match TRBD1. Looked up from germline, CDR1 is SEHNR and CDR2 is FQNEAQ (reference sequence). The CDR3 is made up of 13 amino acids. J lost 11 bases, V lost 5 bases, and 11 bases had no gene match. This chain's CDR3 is CASSDAGQGFKYF. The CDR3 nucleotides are TGTGCCAGCAGCGACGCCGGACAGGGATTTAAGTACTTC.

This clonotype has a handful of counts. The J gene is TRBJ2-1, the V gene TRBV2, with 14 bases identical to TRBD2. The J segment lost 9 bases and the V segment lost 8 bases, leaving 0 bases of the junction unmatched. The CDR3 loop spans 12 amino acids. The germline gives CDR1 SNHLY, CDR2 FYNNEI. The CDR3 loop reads CASGLAGGEQFF. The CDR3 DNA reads TGTGCCAGCGGACTAGCGGGAGGTGAGCAGTTCTTC.

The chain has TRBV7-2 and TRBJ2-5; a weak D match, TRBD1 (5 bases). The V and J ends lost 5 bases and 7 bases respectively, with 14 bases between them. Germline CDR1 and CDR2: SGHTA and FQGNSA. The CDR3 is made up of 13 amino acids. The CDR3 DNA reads TGTGCCAGCAGCACCTCAGGGTCAGCGACCCAGTACTTC. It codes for CASSTSGSATQYF.